Ten or more counts support the clone carrying this T cell receptor (beta chain). This sample also contains other DNA sequences that code for the same CDR3. This sample was taken from a study of metastatic and nonmetastatic thyroid tumors. The V and J ends lost 7 bases and 8 bases respectively, with 20 bases between them. This CDR3 contains 15 residues. Germline assignment: CDR1 SEHNR and CDR2 FQNEAQ (reference sequence). In the original analysis: A distant-metastasis classifier for papillary thyroid cancer was built using CDR3 differences across clinicopathological groups. TCRdb called clones again from the PCR reads with MiXCR. The V and J calls and clone size come from TCRdb's table, not from the authors' own analysis. The sample yields about 15,000 clones, 30% to 40% seen once. All patients reached thyroid surgery having received no treatment beforehand.

The rearrangement links TRBV7-9 to TRBJ1-4, with a possible D match to TRBD1 (6 bases). The receptor was isolated from a female donor with papillary thyroid cancer or a benign thyroid nodule (not recorded which). Some clones in this sample may be carry-over from other donors' samples. The sequencing input was blood. The CDR3 DNA is TGTGCCAGCACCAAAGGAGAGCAGGGGAACGAAAAACTGTTTTTT. It specifies CASTKGEQGNEKLFF.